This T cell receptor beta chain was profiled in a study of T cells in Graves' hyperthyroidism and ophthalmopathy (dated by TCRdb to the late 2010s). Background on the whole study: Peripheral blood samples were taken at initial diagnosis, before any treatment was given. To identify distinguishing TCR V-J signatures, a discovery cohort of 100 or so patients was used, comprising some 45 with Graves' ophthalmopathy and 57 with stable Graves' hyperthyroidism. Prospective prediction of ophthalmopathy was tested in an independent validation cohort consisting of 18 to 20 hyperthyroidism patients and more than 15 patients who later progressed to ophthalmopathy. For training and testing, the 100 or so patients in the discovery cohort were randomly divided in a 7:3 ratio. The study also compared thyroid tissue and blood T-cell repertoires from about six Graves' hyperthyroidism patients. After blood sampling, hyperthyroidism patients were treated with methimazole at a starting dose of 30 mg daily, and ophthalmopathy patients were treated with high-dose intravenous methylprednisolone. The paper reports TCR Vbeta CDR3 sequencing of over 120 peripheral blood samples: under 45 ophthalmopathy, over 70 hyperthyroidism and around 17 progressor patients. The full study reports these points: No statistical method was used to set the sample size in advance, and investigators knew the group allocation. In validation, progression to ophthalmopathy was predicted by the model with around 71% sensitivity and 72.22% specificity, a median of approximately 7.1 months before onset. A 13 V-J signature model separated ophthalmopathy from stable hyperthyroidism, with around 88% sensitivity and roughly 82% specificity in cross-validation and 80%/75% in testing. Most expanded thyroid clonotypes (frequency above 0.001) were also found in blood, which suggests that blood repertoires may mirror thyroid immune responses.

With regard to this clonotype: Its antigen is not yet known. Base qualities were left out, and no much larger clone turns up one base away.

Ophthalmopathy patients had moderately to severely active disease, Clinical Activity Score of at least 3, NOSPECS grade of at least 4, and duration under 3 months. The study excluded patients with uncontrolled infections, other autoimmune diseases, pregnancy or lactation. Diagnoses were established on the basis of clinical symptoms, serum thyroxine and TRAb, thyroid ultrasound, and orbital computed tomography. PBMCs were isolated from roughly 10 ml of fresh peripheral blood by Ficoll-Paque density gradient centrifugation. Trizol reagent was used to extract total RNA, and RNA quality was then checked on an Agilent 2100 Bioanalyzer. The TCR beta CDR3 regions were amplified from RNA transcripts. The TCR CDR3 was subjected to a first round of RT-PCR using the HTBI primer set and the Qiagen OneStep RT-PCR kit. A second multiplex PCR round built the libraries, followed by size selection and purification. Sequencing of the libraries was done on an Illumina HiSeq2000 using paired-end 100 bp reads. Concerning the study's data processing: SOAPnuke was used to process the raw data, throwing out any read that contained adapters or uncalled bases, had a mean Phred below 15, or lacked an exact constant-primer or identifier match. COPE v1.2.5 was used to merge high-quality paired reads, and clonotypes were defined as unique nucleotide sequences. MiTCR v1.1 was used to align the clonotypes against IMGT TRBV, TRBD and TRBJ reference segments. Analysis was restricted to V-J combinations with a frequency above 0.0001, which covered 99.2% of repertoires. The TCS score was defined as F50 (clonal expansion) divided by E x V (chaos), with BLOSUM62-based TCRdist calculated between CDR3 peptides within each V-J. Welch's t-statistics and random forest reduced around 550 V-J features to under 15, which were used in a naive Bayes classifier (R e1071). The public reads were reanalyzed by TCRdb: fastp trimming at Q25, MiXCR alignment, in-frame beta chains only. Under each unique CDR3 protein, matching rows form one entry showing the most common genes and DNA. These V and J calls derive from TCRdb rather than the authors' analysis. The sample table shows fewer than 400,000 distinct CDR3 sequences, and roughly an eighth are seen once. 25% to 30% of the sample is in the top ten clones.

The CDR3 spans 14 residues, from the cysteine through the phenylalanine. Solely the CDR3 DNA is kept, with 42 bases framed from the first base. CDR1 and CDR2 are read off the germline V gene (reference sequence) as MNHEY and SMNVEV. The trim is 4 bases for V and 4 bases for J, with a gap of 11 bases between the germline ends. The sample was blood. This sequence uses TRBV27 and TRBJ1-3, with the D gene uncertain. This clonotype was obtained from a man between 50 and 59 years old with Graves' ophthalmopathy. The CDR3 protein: CASSSDRNGNTIYF. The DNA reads TGTGCCAGCAGTTCCGACCGGAACGGAAACACCATATATTTT.